This TCR beta chain comes out of a study of quantifying T cell responses using KT2 cells (dated by TCRdb to about 2017). Background for the entire study: RNA was DNase-treated and reverse transcribed with TCR alpha and beta constant-region primers, mostly using SuperScript III. The efficiency of the T4 ligation step under optimum conditions was estimated to be greater than 8.5%. PCR2 was run as a SYBR Green qPCR and stopped at a predetermined fluorescence threshold to avoid over-amplification. What the authors observed across the whole study: Counts of KT2 alpha and beta sequences scaled linearly with input KT2 cell number over several orders of magnitude. Saturation was seen in the detection of KT2 sequences when very high numbers of KT2 cells were spiked in. No side-by-side comparison between this pipeline and other TCR sequencing techniques was included in the study. Even at the lowest spike-in tested, roughly one KT2 cell per 100,000 PBMC, KT2 sequences were still detected.

Library creation used UMI-ligation and nested PCR. A single-stranded oligonucleotide bearing the Illumina SP2 sequence and a UMI was ligated to the 3' end of the cDNA with T4 RNA ligase 1. PCR1 was run for four to five cycles (98 degrees C for 15 s, 69 degrees C for 30 s, 72 degrees C for 40 s), and an equimolar mix of RC1.1 and RC1.2, covering TRBC1 and TRBC2, was used as the beta primer. From PCR2 onward, TCR alpha and beta chains were processed separately, and sample indices and Illumina adaptors were added. The UMI comprised 12 random nucleotides, as two hexamers separated by a spacer, placed after an 8-base spacer. Libraries were sequenced on an Illumina MiSeq with v2 2x251 paired-end chemistry, typically roughly twelve samples per run. PhiX DNA at roughly 5-8% was added to each sequencing library to increase diversity. The paper's data handling went like this. Raw reads were converted to FASTQ with bcl2fastq and demultiplexed by dual indices using Demultiplexor. Decombinator assigned V and J genes by tag matching, allowing a single base-pair mismatch. Using UMIs, Collapsinator corrected both sequencing errors and the frequency errors that come from PCR heterogeneity. CDR3Translator converted Decombinator identifiers to nucleotide sequence, translated to amino acids, and extracted CDR3 using C- and N-terminal motifs. A cluster of KT2 sequences that shared one unique molecular identifier was counted as a single distinct KT2 TCR. TCRdb passed the public sequencing reads through fastp at Q25 and MiXCR, retaining productive beta sequences. For every CDR3 protein sequence, its rows merge into one entry that carries the most common genes and DNA. The V and J calls come from TCRdb's annotation, not from the publication. The sample table lists approximately 60,000 distinct CDR3 sequences, roughly 12% of them with a count of one. About 9% of the sample is in the top ten clones.

Known numbers of KT2, a T cell clone whose TCR had been sequenced previously, were spiked into unfractionated PBMC to test the sensitivity and accuracy of the pipeline. A range of KT2-to-PBMC ratios was produced by mixing KT2 cells with a fixed number of PBMC. At least ten counts were recorded for this clonotype. Its antigen is still unknown. No base-level quality is on record; no much larger clone is a single base apart. Reading from cysteine to phenylalanine, the CDR3 counts 16 amino acids. The entry retains the CDR3 DNA only, 48 bases that are in frame from base 1. CDR1 and CDR2 are drawn from the germline V gene: LGHNA, YSLEER. Cut back by 0 bases and 1 base, the V and J ends lie 7 bases apart.

The sequence was collected from a human donor. The chain joins TRBV4-3 to TRBJ2-6; the D gene cannot be resolved reliably. Specimen: PBMCs spiked with cells of the T cell clone KT2. The DNA is as follows: TGCGCCAGCAGCCAAGATGTGGGTTCTGGGGCCAACGTCCTGACTTTC. Translated, it reads CASSQDVGSGANVLTF.